This T cell receptor (beta chain) was documented in a study of T-cell memory formation after mild COVID-19. In the study overall: TCR clusters largely stayed donor specific. Study outcomes and limitations: Clones that contracted clustered mainly in CM and EM if CD4+ and in EMRA if CD8+. Nothing showed for sure that second-wave clones peaking on day 37 were SARS-CoV-2 specific.

Notes on this clonotype: The antigen is unknown.

5'RACE with constant-segment primers yielded barcoded, UMI-tagged TCR alpha and TCR beta cDNA libraries. TCRdb processed the 5' RACE reads anew with MiXCR; each CDR3 protein has one entry. Altogether some 250,000 distinct CDR3 sequences are present, about a sixth being singletons, with the ten largest covering more than 20%. This clonotype was sampled from a man between 18 and 35 years old who had mild COVID-19 (a few samples of this study predate the infection). Cell type and time point are not known. The material sequenced was PBMCs or a T cell subset sorted from them (not recorded which).

The CDR3 nucleotides read TGCGCCAGCAGCGGGGTGTCGACGGGAGCTTACACTGAAGCTTTCTTT. Its translation: CASSGVSTGAYTEAFF. The chain links TRBV5-1 to TRBJ1-1, with D unresolved. Between the trimmed V and J ends, which lost 4 bases and 3 bases, there was a span of 19 bases. Germline V gene lookup returns CDR1 SGHRS and CDR2 YFSETQ. The CDR3 is 16 residues long.